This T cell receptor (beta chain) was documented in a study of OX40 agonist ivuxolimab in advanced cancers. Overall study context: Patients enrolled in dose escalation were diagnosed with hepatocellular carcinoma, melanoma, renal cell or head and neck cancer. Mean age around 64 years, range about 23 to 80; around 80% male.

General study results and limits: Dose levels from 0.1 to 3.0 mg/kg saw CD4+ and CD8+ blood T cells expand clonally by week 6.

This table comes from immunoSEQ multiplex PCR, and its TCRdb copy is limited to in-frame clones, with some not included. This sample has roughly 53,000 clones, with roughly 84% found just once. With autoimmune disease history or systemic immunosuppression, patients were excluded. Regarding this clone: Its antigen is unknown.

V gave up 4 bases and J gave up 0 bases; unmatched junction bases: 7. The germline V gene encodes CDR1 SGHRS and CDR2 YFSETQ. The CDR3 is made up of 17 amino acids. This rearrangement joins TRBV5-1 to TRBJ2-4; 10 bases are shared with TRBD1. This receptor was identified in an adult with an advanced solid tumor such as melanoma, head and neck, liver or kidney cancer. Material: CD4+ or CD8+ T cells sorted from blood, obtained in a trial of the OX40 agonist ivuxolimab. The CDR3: CASSPDRGGLAKNIQYF. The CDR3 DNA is TGCGCCAGCAGCCCGGACAGGGGGGGGCTAGCCAAAAACATTCAGTACTTC.